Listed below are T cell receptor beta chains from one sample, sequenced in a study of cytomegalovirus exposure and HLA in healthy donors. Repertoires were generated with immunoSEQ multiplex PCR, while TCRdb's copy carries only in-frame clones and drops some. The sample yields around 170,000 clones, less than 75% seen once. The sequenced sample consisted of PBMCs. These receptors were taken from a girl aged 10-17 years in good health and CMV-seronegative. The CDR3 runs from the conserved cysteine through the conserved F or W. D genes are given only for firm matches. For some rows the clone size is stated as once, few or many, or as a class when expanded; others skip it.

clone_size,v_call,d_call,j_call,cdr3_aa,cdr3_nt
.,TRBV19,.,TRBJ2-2,CASSPWTVNTGELFF,TGTGCCAGTAGTCCCTGGACAGTTAACACCGGGGAGCTGTTTTTT
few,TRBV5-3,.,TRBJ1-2,CARSLDKGQHGYTF,TGTGCCAGAAGCTTGGATAAGGGACAACATGGCTACACCTTC
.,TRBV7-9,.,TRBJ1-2,CASSLGTAANYGYTF,TGTGCCAGCAGCTTAGGGACAGCAGCTAACTATGGCTACACCTTC
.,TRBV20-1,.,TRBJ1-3,CSAPQGNTIYF,TGCAGTGCTCCTCAGGGAAACACCATATATTTT
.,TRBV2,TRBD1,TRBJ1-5,CASRLTGEGNQPQHF,TGTGCCAGCAGGCTCACAGGGGAGGGCAATCAGCCCCAGCATTTT
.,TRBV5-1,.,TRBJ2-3,CASSFEGGVTDTQYF,TGCGCCAGCAGCTTCGAAGGCGGGGTCACAGATACGCAGTATTTT
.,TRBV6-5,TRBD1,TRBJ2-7,CASRNEGQLGEQYF,TGTGCCAGCAGGAACGAGGGACAGCTTGGCGAGCAGTACTTC
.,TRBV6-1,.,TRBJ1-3,CASSEGSSSRNTIYF,TGTGCCAGCAGTGAAGGAAGCTCGAGCCGAAACACCATATATTTT
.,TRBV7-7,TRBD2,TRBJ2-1,CASSNRESGRGGSVYNEQFF,TGTGCCAGCAGCAACAGGGAATCAGGACGGGGGGGCAGTGTATACAATGAGCAGTTCTTC
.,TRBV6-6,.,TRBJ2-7,CASTQPGYEQYF,TGTGCCAGCACCCAACCGGGCTACGAGCAGTACTTC
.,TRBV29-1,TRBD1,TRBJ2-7,CSVEERQGHEQYF,TGCAGCGTTGAGGAAAGACAGGGCCACGAGCAGTACTTC
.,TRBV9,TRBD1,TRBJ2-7,CASSVAQGVLYEQYF,TGTGCCAGCAGCGTGGCACAGGGGGTTCTTTACGAGCAGTACTTC
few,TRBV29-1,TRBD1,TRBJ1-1,CSVPRGLTEAFF,TGCAGCGTCCCCAGGGGGCTCACTGAAGCTTTCTTT
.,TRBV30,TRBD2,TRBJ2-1,CAWSLTSGVYNEQFF,TGTGCCTGGAGTCTCACTAGCGGGGTCTACAATGAGCAGTTCTTC
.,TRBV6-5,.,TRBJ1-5,CASSSSDQPQHF,TGTGCCAGCAGTTCTTCCGATCAGCCCCAGCATTTT
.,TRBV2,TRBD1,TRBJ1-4,CASSRTGANEKLFF,TGTGCCAGCAGTCGCACAGGGGCCAATGAAAAACTGTTTTTT
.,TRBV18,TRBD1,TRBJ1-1,CASSPDRVRTEAFF,TGTGCCAGCTCACCCGACAGGGTGAGAACTGAAGCTTTCTTT
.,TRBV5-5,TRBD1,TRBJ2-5,CASSRKDRGLEETQYF,TGTGCCAGCAGCCGAAAAGACAGGGGGCTAGAGGAGACCCAGTACTTC
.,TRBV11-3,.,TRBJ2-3,CASSLGSAQYF,TGTGCCAGCAGCTTGGGCTCGGCGCAGTATTTT
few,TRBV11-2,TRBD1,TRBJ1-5,CASSLEGQGNQPQHF,TGTGCCAGCAGCTTAGAGGGACAGGGCAATCAGCCCCAGCATTTT
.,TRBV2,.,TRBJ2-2,CASSEIQGTGELFF,TGTGCCAGCAGTGAGATACAGGGAACCGGGGAGCTGTTTTTT
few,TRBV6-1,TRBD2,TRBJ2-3,CASSERGGPDTQYF,TGTGCCAGCAGTGAACGGGGGGGCCCAGATACGCAGTATTTT
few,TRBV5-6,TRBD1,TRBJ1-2,CASSLAGTGTDGYTF,TGTGCCAGCAGCTTGGCAGGGACAGGGACTGATGGCTACACCTTC
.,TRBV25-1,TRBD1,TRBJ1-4,CASSGTGGGWRNEKLFF,TGTGCCAGCAGTGGGACAGGGGGCGGATGGAGGAATGAAAAACTGTTTTTT
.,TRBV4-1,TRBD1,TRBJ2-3,CASSQVIVTGPTDTQYF,TGCGCCAGCAGCCAAGTCATCGTGACAGGGCCTACAGATACGCAGTATTTT
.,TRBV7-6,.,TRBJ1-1,CASSLGRGSRRQVITEAFF,TGTGCCAGCAGCTTGGGTAGGGGGAGTCGGAGACAGGTGATCACTGAAGCTTTCTTT
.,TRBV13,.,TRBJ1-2,CASSPKGAYYGYTF,TGTGCCAGCAGCCCCAAAGGAGCCTACTATGGCTACACCTTC
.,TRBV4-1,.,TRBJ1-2,CASSQVMGLDGYTF,TGCGCCAGCAGCCAAGTGATGGGGCTTGATGGCTACACCTTC
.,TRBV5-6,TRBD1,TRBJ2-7,CASSQDRVGSYEQYF,TGTGCCAGCAGCCAAGACAGGGTCGGATCCTACGAGCAGTACTTC
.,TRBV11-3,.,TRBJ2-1,CASSLERNEQFF,TGTGCCAGCAGCTTAGAGAGGAATGAGCAGTTCTTC
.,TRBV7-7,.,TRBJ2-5,CASSQATGIQETQYF,TGTGCTAGCAGCCAAGCGACAGGTATCCAAGAGACCCAGTACTTC
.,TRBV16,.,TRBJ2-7,CASSQSRGVKPYEQYF,TGTGCCAGCAGCCAATCGCGGGGAGTGAAGCCCTACGAGCAGTACTTC
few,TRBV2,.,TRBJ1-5,CASSDDRRSNQPQHF,TGTGCCAGCAGTGACGACAGGAGGAGCAATCAGCCCCAGCATTTT
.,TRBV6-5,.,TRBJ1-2,CASSPSVRGSYGYTF,TGTGCCAGCAGTCCCAGTGTCAGGGGATCTTATGGCTACACCTTC
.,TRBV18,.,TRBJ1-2,CASSPPSGDYGYTF,TGTGCCAGCTCACCACCGTCGGGTGACTATGGCTACACCTTC
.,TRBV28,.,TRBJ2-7,CASTSSLTTYEQYF,TGTGCCAGCACTAGCAGCTTAACAACCTACGAGCAGTACTTC
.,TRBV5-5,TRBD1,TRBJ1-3,CASSLGGQGTGNTIYF,TGTGCCAGCAGCTTGGGGGGACAGGGAACTGGAAACACCATATATTTT
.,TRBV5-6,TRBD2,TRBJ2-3,CASSLGTRLAGRGDTQYF,TGTGCCAGCAGCTTGGGGACCCGACTAGCGGGGAGGGGAGATACGCAGTATTTT
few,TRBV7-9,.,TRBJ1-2,CASSSRVAYGYTF,TGTGCCAGCAGCTCGAGGGTCGCCTATGGCTACACCTTC
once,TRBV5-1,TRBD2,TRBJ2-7,CASGPGGYEQYF,TGCGCCAGCGGGCCGGGGGGGTACGAGCAGTACTTC
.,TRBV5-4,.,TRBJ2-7,CASRSRPSDEQYF,TGTGCCAGCAGGTCGCGGCCTAGCGACGAGCAGTACTTC
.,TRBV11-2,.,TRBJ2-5,CASSLVGLRETQYF,TGTGCCAGCAGCTTAGTGGGCCTCCGGGAGACCCAGTACTTC
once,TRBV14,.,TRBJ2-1,CASSQAGWVSYNEQFF,TGTGCCAGCAGCCAAGCGGGGTGGGTTTCCTACAATGAGCAGTTCTTC
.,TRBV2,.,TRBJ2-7,CASTNRAYEQYF,TGTGCCAGCACAAACAGAGCCTACGAGCAGTACTTC
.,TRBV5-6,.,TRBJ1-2,CASSLPRGGTLYGYTF,TGTGCCAGCAGCTTGCCCCGGGGAGGGACCCTCTATGGCTACACCTTC
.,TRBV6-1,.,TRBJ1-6,CASQGLSSYNSPLHF,TGTGCCAGCCAGGGTCTGAGCTCCTATAATTCACCCCTCCACTTT
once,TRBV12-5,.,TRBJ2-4,CASGETGSHQNIQYF,TGTGCTAGTGGGGAAACCGGGAGCCATCAAAACATTCAGTACTTC
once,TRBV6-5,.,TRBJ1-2,CASSYSTVGSRYGYTF,TGTGCCAGCAGTTACTCAACGGTAGGGAGTCGCTATGGCTACACCTTC
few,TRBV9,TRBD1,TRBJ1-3,CASSVTGGGNTIYF,TGTGCCAGCAGCGTTACAGGGGGAGGAAACACCATATATTTT
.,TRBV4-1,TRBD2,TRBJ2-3,CASSQWGGDTDTQYF,TGCGCCAGCAGCCAATGGGGGGGGGACACAGATACGCAGTATTTT
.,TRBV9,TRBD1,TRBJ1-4,CASSVEGGQGNEKLFF,TGTGCCAGCAGCGTAGAGGGGGGACAGGGGAATGAAAAACTGTTTTTT
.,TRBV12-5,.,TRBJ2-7,CASGLTYYEQYF,TGTGCTAGTGGTTTGACCTACTACGAGCAGTACTTC
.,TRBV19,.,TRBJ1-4,CASSSRLVGSEKLFF,TGTGCCAGTAGTTCCCGCCTGGTAGGGAGCGAAAAACTGTTTTTT
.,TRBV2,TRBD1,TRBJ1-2,CASSDRDGVNGYTF,TGTGCCAGCAGCGACAGGGACGGCGTTAATGGCTACACCTTC
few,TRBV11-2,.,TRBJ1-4,CASSLDWGDNEKLFF,TGTGCCAGCAGCTTAGATTGGGGGGATAATGAAAAACTGTTTTTT
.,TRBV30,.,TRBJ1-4,CAWRPAGIEKLFF,TGTGCCTGGAGACCCGCGGGTATAGAAAAACTGTTTTTT
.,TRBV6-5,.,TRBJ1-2,CASSYWQGEGYTF,TGTGCCAGCAGTTACTGGCAGGGTGAAGGCTACACCTTC